These 27 T cell receptor beta chains share one sample of origin, sequenced in a study of CD8+ T cells in alopecia areata. RNA, once extracted, was reverse transcribed into cDNA for use as the sequencing template. The repertoire was sequenced with immunoSEQ multiplex PCR; TCRdb's copy has only in-frame clones and lacks some. Here the sample spans around 160,000 clones, 87% being singletons. This sample comprised CD8+ T cells sorted from blood, obtained at week 0. The origin of the receptors is a human donor with alopecia areata.

V usage is TRBV6-5 and J usage is TRBJ1-2, with 7 positions matching TRBD1. The CDR3 is 16 residues long. V was clipped by 1 base and J by 3 bases; unmatched bases: 8. The germline V gene encodes CDR1 MNHEY and CDR2 SVGAGI. CDR3 residues: CASSYLGGGVDYGYTF. CDR3 bases: TGTGCCAGCAGTTACTTAGGGGGCGGCGTGGACTATGGCTACACCTTC.

V usage is TRBV12-5 and J usage is TRBJ1-1, with D possibly TRBD1 on 5 matching bases. The germline CDR1 and CDR2 sequences are LGHNT and FRNRAP. The CDR3 sequence is 18 residues long. V was trimmed by 5 bases and J by 1 base, leaving 23 bases between them. DNA for the CDR3: TGTGCTAGTGGTCAAACCTCAGGAGGGGTCGTGGGGAACACTGAAGCTTTCTTT. It codes for CASGQTSGGVVGNTEAFF.

The rearrangement uses TRBV7-8 and TRBJ1-2; D ambiguous. CDR1 and CDR2 (germline): SGHVS, FQNEAQ. The CDR3 has 15 residues. V was cut by 2 bases and J by 1 base, with 11 bases left in between. CDR3 DNA: TGTGCCAGCAGCTTAACAGCGATAATTAACTATGGCTACACCTTC. Amino acid sequence: CASSLTAIINYGYTF.

This rearrangement joins TRBV18 to TRBJ2-1, with 7 nucleotides matching TRBD2. The V gene's germline CDR1 is KGHSH and CDR2 LQKENI. The CDR3 contains 13 residues. The V and J ends lost 5 bases and 7 bases, in that order; junction bases with no gene match: 5. The chain's CDR3 is CASSGPGGNEQFF. CDR3 bases: TGTGCCAGCTCAGGCCCCGGGGGGAATGAGCAGTTCTTC. Supplemented by reference TRBV18 and TRBJ2-1, the full variable domain reads NAGVMQNPRHLVRRRGQEARLRCSPMKGHSHVYWYRQLPEEGLKFMVYLQKENIIDESGMPKERFSAEFPKEGPSILRIQQVVRGDSAAYFCASSGPGGNEQFFGPGTRLTVL.

The chain carries TRBV30 and TRBJ1-2, with 8 positions matching TRBD1. This CDR3 has 13 amino acids. Trimming removed 2 bases from V and 4 bases from J; junction bases left unmatched: 3. CDR1 is GTSNPN and CDR2 is SVGIG in the germline V gene (reference sequence). The CDR3 region has the DNA TGTGCCTGGAGTATGGGGACAGGCTATGGCTACACCTTC. Translation: CAWSMGTGYGYTF.

The chain couples TRBV5-4 to TRBJ2-7; possibly TRBD1 for D (5 bases). Germline lookup yields CDR1 SGHNT and CDR2 YYREEE (reference sequence). The ends were cut back, 4 bases at V and 2 bases at J, with 16 bases in the middle. The CDR3 spans 15 residues. The CDR3 reads CASSRTDSSPYEQYF. DNA for the CDR3: TGTGCCAGCAGCAGAACCGACAGTTCCCCCTACGAGCAGTACTTC.

The rearrangement uses TRBV9 and TRBJ1-4; D remains unclear. Germline V CDR1 and CDR2: SGDLS, YYNGEE. V shed 0 bases and J shed 0 bases, with 9 bases lying between them. This CDR3 is built from 16 residues. The CDR3, as DNA: TGTGCCAGCAGCGTAGGCCAGGTTGCAACTAATGAAAAACTGTTTTTT. This gives the protein CASSVGQVATNEKLFF. The entire variable domain, with the rest obtained from reference TRBV9 and TRBJ1-4, is as follows: DSGVTQTPKHLITATGQRVTLRCSPRSGDLSVYWYQQSLDQGLQFLIQYYNGEERAKGNILERFSAQQFPDLHSELNLSSLELGDSALYFCASSVGQVATNEKLFFGSGTQLSVL.

This clone was detected a few times. This chain connects TRBV4-1 to TRBJ2-1; D is uncertain. Germline V CDR1 and CDR2: MGHRA, YSYEKL. Trimming stripped 0 bases from V and 0 bases from J, with 6 bases between. The CDR3 runs 15 residues. The CDR3 region is CASSQDSLSYNEQFF. CDR3 DNA sequence: TGCGCCAGCAGCCAAGACAGCCTCTCCTACAATGAGCAGTTCTTC.

The V and J genes are TRBV5-1 and TRBJ1-2; no reliable D call. The CDR3 covers 14 residues. V lost 0 bases and J 4 bases, leaving 10 bases between the germline ends. Germline V CDR1 and CDR2: SGHRS, YFSETQ. CDR3 region: CASSLGPQPYGYTF. The CDR3 bases are TGCGCCAGCAGCTTGGGACCTCAACCCTATGGCTACACCTTC.

This chain links TRBV9 with TRBJ2-3; D is undetermined. CDR3 length: 15 amino acids. Germline V CDR1 and CDR2: SGDLS, YYNGEE. Trimming shortened V by 0 bases and J by 4 bases, and 12 bases separated the two germline ends. This CDR3 reads CASSVEDQLPDTQYF. CDR3 nucleotide sequence: TGTGCCAGCAGCGTAGAGGACCAGCTGCCAGATACGCAGTATTTT.

J is TRBJ1-2 and V is TRBV6-5; D remains ambiguous. Trimming removed 2 bases from V and 5 bases from J, with 15 bases in between. CDR3 length equals 15 residues. Germline CDR1 MNHEY, CDR2 SVGAGI. The CDR3 region has the DNA TGTGCCAGCAGTTACGAAATGTCAGGCACATATGGCTACACCTTC. Protein: CASSYEMSGTYGYTF.

This clone came up a few times. The J gene is TRBJ1-5, the V gene TRBV6-4, with D maybe TRBD1 (6 bases). Between the trimmed V and J ends, which lost 0 bases and 2 bases, there was a span of 8 bases. Germline CDR1 MRHNA, CDR2 SNTAGT. The CDR3 consists of 15 residues. As DNA, the CDR3 is TGTGCCAGCAGTGACTCAGCAGGGGGCAATCAGCCCCAGCATTTT. It specifies CASSDSAGGNQPQHF.

The rearrangement links TRBV5-1 to TRBJ2-3; 7 nucleotides line up with TRBD1. V lost 2 bases and J lost 0; bases outside the gene matches: 3. The CDR3 is made up of 15 amino acids. Germline CDR1 reads SGHRS; CDR2 reads YFSETQ. The CDR3 reads CASSFGTASTDTQYF. The DNA of the CDR3 is TGCGCCAGCAGCTTCGGGACAGCGAGCACAGATACGCAGTATTTT.

In its sample, this clone was seen once. CDR3 sequence reads: CASSPRQGPGAGNTIYF. The CDR3 DNA is TGTGCCAGCAGCCCTAGACAGGGGCCCGGGGCGGGGAACACCATATATTTT. This chain connects TRBV7-8 to TRBJ1-3; 8 bases are shared with TRBD1. The CDR3 totals 17 residues. Per the germline V gene, CDR1 is SGHVS and CDR2 is FQNEAQ. The V segment lost 5 bases and the J segment 7 bases; nucleotides outside the gene matches: 16.

The chain couples TRBV30 to TRBJ1-2, with 7 bases aligning to TRBD1. The J segment lost 6 bases and the V segment lost 0 bases, leaving 16 bases of the junction unmatched. CDR3 length: 17 amino acids. Germline loops: CDR1 GTSNPN, CDR2 SVGIG (reference sequence). The CDR3 DNA follows: TGTGCCTGGAGTGTCCTCTGGCAGGACAGGACGGGGGATGGCTACACCTTC. It translates to CAWSVLWQDRTGDGYTF.

The rearrangement uses TRBV4-1 and TRBJ2-7; D is uncertain. V was trimmed by 0 bases and J by 0 bases, leaving 9 bases between them. CDR1 and CDR2 (germline): MGHRA, YSYEKL. The CDR3 contains 15 residues. The CDR3 bases are TGCGCCAGCAGCCAAGACGACACTGCCTCCTACGAGCAGTACTTC. It is translated as CASSQDDTASYEQYF.

The chain combines TRBV7-9 with TRBJ1-1, with 10 bases aligning to TRBD1. This CDR3 is built from 16 residues. The J segment lost 3 bases and the V segment lost 6 bases, leaving 10 bases of the junction unmatched. CDR1 and CDR2 from the germline V gene are SEHNR and FQNEAQ (reference sequence). The CDR3 reads CASRSDRGPLDTEAFF. The CDR3 DNA is TGTGCCAGCAGAAGCGACAGGGGGCCCCTCGACACTGAAGCTTTCTTT.

The V gene is TRBV4-1, the J gene TRBJ2-7, with TRBD2 as a possible D gene (6 bases). CDR1 and CDR2 from the germline V gene are MGHRA and YSYEKL. This CDR3 comprises 14 residues. Trimming stripped 8 bases from V and 2 bases from J, with 16 bases between. CDR3 region: CASLVSGCPYEQYF. CDR3 DNA: TGCGCCAGCCTTGTGAGCGGGTGCCCCTACGAGCAGTACTTC.

The J gene is TRBJ1-5, the V gene TRBV19; no reliable D call. The V end was cut by 3 bases, the J end by 3 bases, with 9 bases between. This CDR3 is 14 amino acids long. Per germline, CDR1 LNHDA and CDR2 SQIVND (reference sequence). In DNA, the CDR3 is TGTGCCAGTAGTATTGTCCAACTCAATCAGCCCCAGCATTTT. The encoded protein is CASSIVQLNQPQHF.

The rearrangement joins TRBV7-2 to TRBJ2-1; TRBD2 aligns across 9 bases. Germline CDR1 reads SGHTA; CDR2 reads FQGNSA. The CDR3 loop spans 17 amino acids. The trim removed 1 base at V and 7 bases at J, leaving 11 bases unmatched. CDR3 sequence: CASSLDRVGGRGNEQFF. In DNA, the CDR3 is TGTGCCAGCAGCTTAGACCGAGTCGGCGGGAGGGGGAATGAGCAGTTCTTC.

The chain is built from TRBV4-1 and TRBJ1-1; possibly TRBD1 for D (6 bases). The germline V gene has CDR1 MGHRA and CDR2 YSYEKL. The V end was cut by 1 base, the J end by 0 bases, with 12 bases between. The CDR3 extends over 16 amino acids. CDR3 coding DNA: TGCGCCAGCAGCCAAGTCGGGGGGCGCATGAACACTGAAGCTTTCTTT. Translated, it gives CASSQVGGRMNTEAFF.

The rearrangement uses TRBV11-2 and TRBJ1-1, with D unresolved. Germline V gene sequence: CDR1 SGHAT, CDR2 FQNNGV. V shed 1 base and J shed 0 bases, with 9 bases lying between them. The CDR3 covers 15 residues. CDR3 sequence reads: CASSLVGGMNTEAFF. CDR3 coding DNA: TGTGCCAGCAGCTTAGTGGGCGGCATGAACACTGAAGCTTTCTTT.

V is TRBV5-1 and J is TRBJ2-2; the D gene is possibly TRBD2 (6 bases). The CDR3 runs 16 residues. Germline V gene lookup returns CDR1 SGHRS and CDR2 YFSETQ. V was cut by 1 base and J by 4 bases, with 14 bases left in between. DNA for the CDR3: TGCGCCAGCAGCTTGTGGTCCGGGAGTCCCACCGGGGAGCTGTTTTTT. Translating it yields CASSLWSGSPTGELFF.

The chain has TRBV30 and TRBJ1-2, with 7 nucleotides matching TRBD1. Germline loops: CDR1 GTSNPN, CDR2 SVGIG (reference sequence). There are 14 residues in the CDR3. With V trimmed by 2 bases and J by 4 bases, 7 bases remained unmatched. The CDR3 bases are TGTGCCTGGAGTATAACAGGGGTTTTCTATGGCTACACCTTC. Translated, it gives CAWSITGVFYGYTF.

This sequence joins TRBV5-6 and TRBJ2-1; D unclear. Trimming shortened V by 4 bases and J by 4 bases, and 18 bases separated the two germline ends. The CDR3 consists of 16 residues. Germline CDR1 reads SGHDT; CDR2 reads YYEEEE. The DNA of the CDR3 is TGTGCCAGCAGCCCGAAACCCCTTCCTACATACAATGAGCAGTTCTTC. Amino acids: CASSPKPLPTYNEQFF.

The chain joins TRBV4-1 to TRBJ2-2; 8 bases agree with TRBD1. CDR1 MGHRA and CDR2 YSYEKL come from the germline V gene. J was trimmed by 5 bases and V by 5 bases; bases with no gene match: 10. The CDR3 runs 16 residues. CDR3 loop: CASSFPGQGGTGELFF. The CDR3, as DNA: TGCGCCAGCAGCTTTCCCGGACAGGGCGGTACCGGGGAGCTGTTTTTT.

The V gene is TRBV7-3, the J gene TRBJ2-1, with 9 bases that match TRBD1. This CDR3 contains 15 residues. CDR1 and CDR2 from the germline V gene are SGHTA and FQGTGA. V was pared by 5 bases and J by 5 bases, with 7 bases of the junction left unmatched. CDR3 sequence (DNA): TGTGCCAGCAGCCACCAGCGGGACAGGGACAATGAGCAGTTCTTC. Translation gives CASSHQRDRDNEQFF.